The text below deals with one T cell receptor beta chain. This clone has only a few counts. It has no known antigen specificity. No base quality information exists; no much larger clone differs at one position. The entry originates in a study of blood T cell repertoires in COVID-19 (dated by TCRdb to 2018 to 2021). Regarding the research as a whole: Samples covering the acute and convalescent phases of COVID-19 were provided by collaborators in the United States, Italy and Spain. The material from the prospective study consisted of cDNA or gDNA derived from T cells, B-cell-depleted T cells, or PBMCs. HLA class I and class II types, where available, came from metadata supplied by the sample provider rather than from assay-based typing. A de-identified subject ID, COVID-19 status, age in years and sex were almost always included in the sample metadata. A freely available public database, intended as a resource for researchers studying the immune response to SARS-CoV-2, is where the repertoires were released. Deeply sampled blood TCRbeta repertoires from subjects exposed to, actively infected with, or recovered from COVID-19 were included in the dataset. Samples came from the ongoing ImmuneRACE study (first 160 participants) plus 1,254 subjects from 6 global collaborators.

Each collaborating institution followed its own protocols to collect whole blood in K2EDTA tubes. Collaborator samples were shipped for TCRbeta analysis as frozen whole blood, isolated PBMCs, or DNA extracted from either sample type. TCRbeta CDR3 regions were amplified from genomic DNA by means of the immunoSEQ Assay, a bias-controlled multiplex PCR. The authors processed their data as follows. The number of nucleated cells in each sample was estimated by amplification of reference gene primers within the assay. Sequence reads were collapsed and filtered to measure the absolute abundance of every unique TCRbeta CDR3 rearrangement. For each sample, productive Simpson clonality was calculated as the square root of Simpson's diversity index across productive rearrangements. TCRdb retrieved this table from immuneACCESS and kept in-frame rearrangements only. Not all clones are present; in checked studies, unresolved V genes account for under half, and no reason is known for the remainder. The DNA was the basis for D and trimming; V, J and clone size are from that table. For this sample there are about 130,000 clones; about four fifths appear just once. Clones ranked in the top ten supply 3% of the sample.

The full study reports these points: The quantity of clinical and demographic metadata differed by source and by participant and was supplied without curation.

The sequenced material came from peripheral blood. This TCR was recovered from a woman of 80 years or more with acute or convalescent COVID-19.

The nucleotide sequence is TGTGCCAGCTCACCCAAAGGGGAGGGCCCCGAACAGCCCCAGCATTTT. Its coded protein is CASSPKGEGPEQPQHF. The chain is made from TRBV18 and TRBJ1-5; a tentative D match to TRBD1 spans 5 bases. CDR1 and CDR2 are drawn from the germline V gene: KGHSH, LQKENI. From the cysteine through the phenylalanine, the CDR3 covers 16 amino acids. The read is trimmed to its CDR3 DNA, 48 bases read in frame from base 1. V lost 3 bases and J lost 7 bases; the stretch between them is 19 bases long.